What follows are 17 T cell receptor beta chains derived from one specimen sequenced in a study of PD-1 blockade in classical Hodgkin lymphoma. The method was immunoSEQ multiplex PCR; TCRdb's version includes in-frame clones alone and lacks a portion of them. The sample carries 20,000 to 25,000 clones, over 65% recorded once. Time point: cycle 4 day 1 (C4D1), after less than seven weeks of nivolumab. Each of the patients experienced relapse following autologous stem cell transplantation, and their brentuximab vedotin exposure differed. The sequencing used peripheral blood mononuclear cells (PBMCs), collected before the fourth cycle of nivolumab. All receptors derive from a human donor with classical Hodgkin lymphoma.

The chain combines TRBV25-1 with TRBJ1-1; D gene unclear. CDR1 is MGHDK and CDR2 is SYGVNS in the germline V gene. Trimming took off 5 bases at V and 6 bases at J, with 16 bases between the two ends. The CDR3 extends over 14 amino acids. CDR3 in DNA: TGTGCCAGCAGTACCCCGGCGGGAAGGTCTGAAGCTTTCTTT. It codes for CASSTPAGRSEAFF. Full variable domain (missing parts from reference TRBV25-1 and TRBJ1-1): EADIYQTPRYLVIGTGKKITLECSQTMGHDKMYWYQQDPGMELHLIHYSYGVNSTEKGDLSSESTVSRIRTEHFPLTLESARPSHTSQYLCASSTPAGRSEAFFGQGTRLTVV.

The count of this clone is one. The chain uses TRBV6-1 and TRBJ1-1, with 8 bases fitting TRBD1. V trimming: 7 bases; J trimming: 4 bases; junction bases outside the gene matches: 11. CDR3 size: 15 residues. Germline lookup yields CDR1 MNHNS and CDR2 SASEGT. As DNA, the CDR3 is TGTGCCAGCACGGGCCGACAGGGGCGGGCCACTGAAGCTTTCTTT. Residues: CASTGRQGRATEAFF.

The chain combines TRBV11-3 with TRBJ2-3; 8 nucleotides align to TRBD2. V lost 2 bases, J lost 4 bases, and 2 bases stayed unmatched. This CDR3 has 14 amino acids. CDR1 SGHNT and CDR2 YENEEA come from the germline V gene. The CDR3 loop is CASSLSGSADTQYF. Written as DNA, the CDR3 is TGTGCCAGCAGCTTAAGCGGGAGCGCAGATACGCAGTATTTT.

This CDR3 is CATHHGDGAYNEQFF. In DNA, the CDR3 is TGTGCCACCCACCACGGGGACGGAGCCTACAATGAGCAGTTCTTC. The chain uses TRBV6-1 and TRBJ2-1; D possibly uses TRBD1 or TRBD2 (5 bases each). Germline values: CDR1 MNHNS, CDR2 SASEGT. The CDR3 runs 15 residues. The V end was cut by 10 bases, the J end by 2 bases, with 18 bases between.

V is TRBV6-1 and J is TRBJ2-7; 8 bases are a match to TRBD1. Per germline, CDR1 MNHNS and CDR2 SASEGT. The CDR3 is made up of 18 amino acids. V trimming: 1 base; J trimming: 2 bases; junction bases outside the gene matches: 13. Here the CDR3 reads CASSEVIGTGTNPYEQYF. The CDR3 bases are TGTGCCAGCAGTGAAGTAATAGGGACAGGAACTAACCCCTACGAGCAGTACTTC.

This chain connects TRBV14 to TRBJ2-1; a weak D match, TRBD2 (6 bases). The germline V gene encodes CDR1 SGHDN and CDR2 FVKESK. CDR3 length equals 19 residues. V dropped 2 bases and J dropped 6 bases, with 26 bases sitting between them. As DNA, the CDR3 is TGTGCCAGCAGCCAACCAAATCGGCGGGGACTCGCATTTCGCAATGAGCAGTTCTTC. Protein: CASSQPNRRGLAFRNEQFF.

There are a few counts of this clone. The V gene is TRBV7-9, the J gene TRBJ1-2; 9 bases align to TRBD1. Germline V gene data show CDR1 as SEHNR and CDR2 as FQNEAQ (reference sequence). V lost 5 bases and J lost 8; bases outside the gene matches: 9. The CDR3 has 14 residues. The CDR3 protein is CASSPSTGGLGYTF. The CDR3 coding sequence is TGTGCCAGCAGCCCTAGTACAGGGGGCTTGGGCTACACCTTC.

V usage is TRBV19 and J usage is TRBJ2-1, with D tentatively TRBD1 (6 bases). Germline V lookup: CDR1 LNHDA, CDR2 SQIVND (reference sequence). V was clipped by 3 bases and J by 0 bases, with 12 bases between them. This CDR3 contains 16 residues. The CDR3 nucleotides read TGTGCCAGTAGTATGGAACAGGGAAGCTCCTACAATGAGCAGTTCTTC. Protein product: CASSMEQGSSYNEQFF. The variable domain in full, with the rest retrieved from reference TRBV19 and TRBJ2-1, is DGGITQSPKYLFRKEGQNVTLSCEQNLNHDAMYWYRQDPGQGLRLIYYSQIVNDFQKGDIAEGYSVSREKKESFPLTVTSAQKNPTAFYLCASSMEQGSSYNEQFFGPGTRLTVL.

The rearrangement joins TRBV12-5 to TRBJ2-7; D is unclear. This CDR3 has 13 amino acids. Trimming left V 7 bases short and J 2 bases short, with 12 bases between. Germline V gives CDR1 LGHNT, CDR2 FRNRAP. The CDR3 sequence is CASALEPTYEQYF. DNA for the CDR3: TGTGCTAGTGCCCTCGAGCCAACCTACGAGCAGTACTTC. Complete variable domain (other parts from reference TRBV12-5 and TRBJ2-7): DARVTQTPRHKVTEMGQEVTMRCQPILGHNTVFWYRQTMMQGLELLAYFRNRAPLDDSGMPKDRFSAEMPDATLATLKIQPSEPRDSAVYFCASALEPTYEQYFGPGTRLTVT.

As DNA, the CDR3 is TGTGCCAGCAGTGAACCCGACAGGGGCTACGAGCAGTACTTC. Protein sequence: CASSEPDRGYEQYF. V and J are TRBV6-1 and TRBJ2-7, with 8 bases that match TRBD1. After removal of 2 bases from V and 3 bases from J, the junction contained 3 bases not matched to a gene. The CDR3 is made up of 14 amino acids. The germline CDR1 and CDR2 sequences are MNHNS and SASEGT.

The chain links TRBV7-6 to TRBJ2-7; TRBD1 agrees at 9 bases. Germline lookup yields CDR1 SGHVS and CDR2 FNYEAQ. Losses at the gene ends were 6 bases for V and 5 bases for J; bases not matched to a gene: 5. The CDR3 has 13 residues. CDR3 loop: CASRSGTGNEQYF. The DNA for the CDR3 is TGTGCCAGCAGGTCCGGGACAGGGAACGAGCAGTACTTC. The variable domain in full, completed from reference TRBV7-6 and TRBJ2-7, reads GAGVSQSPRYKVTKRGQDVALRCDPISGHVSLYWYRQALGQGPEFLTYFNYEAQQDKSGLPNDRFSAERPEGSISTLTIQRTEQRDSAMYRCASRSGTGNEQYFGPGTRLTVT.

The chain links TRBV28 to TRBJ1-5, with TRBD1 matching over 9 bases. This CDR3 is built from 14 residues. Germline V lookup: CDR1 MDHEN, CDR2 SYDVKM. J gave up 5 bases and V 6 bases, and 5 bases lay outside the gene matches. The CDR3 here is CASSPTGGYQPQHF. The CDR3 DNA reads as TGTGCCAGCAGCCCGACAGGGGGATATCAGCCCCAGCATTTT.

The rearrangement links TRBV11-2 to TRBJ1-2, with D perhaps TRBD1 (5 bases). Between the trimmed V and J ends, which lost 0 bases and 2 bases, there was a span of 13 bases. CDR3 size: 16 residues. Germline CDR1 is SGHAT and CDR2 is FQNNGV. The CDR3 DNA reads as TGTGCCAGCAGCTTAGATCTTCGGGGGAGGAACTATGGCTACACCTTC. It codes for CASSLDLRGRNYGYTF.

This clone has just a few counts. The gene calls are TRBV27 and TRBJ2-1; D is tentatively TRBD1 or TRBD2 (5 bases each). Trimming took 4 bases from V and 8 from J, leaving 18 bases between them. CDR1 is MNHEY, CDR2 SMNVEV, per germline (reference sequence). The CDR3 consists of 15 residues. CDR3 residues: CASSSRSGRIDEQFF. The CDR3 DNA reads TGTGCCAGCAGTTCCCGGTCAGGGAGAATCGATGAGCAGTTCTTC.

This clone was counted a few times. V and J are TRBV5-4 and TRBJ2-3; possible D gene TRBD2, 7 bases. CDR1 SGHNT and CDR2 YYREEE come from the germline V gene (reference sequence). The CDR3 is 14 residues long. V was clipped by 10 bases and J by 4 bases, with 19 bases between them. The CDR3 sequence is CAEKGGPGADTQYF. In nucleotides, the CDR3 is TGTGCCGAGAAGGGAGGGCCAGGGGCAGATACGCAGTATTTT. Using reference TRBV5-4 and TRBJ2-3 for the parts outside the CDR3, the full variable domain is ETGVTQSPTHLIKTRGQQVTLRCSSQSGHNTVSWYQQALGQGPQFIFQYYREEENGRGNFPPRFSGLQFPNYSSELNVNALELDDSALYLCAEKGGPGADTQYFGPGTRLTVL.

The chain links TRBV7-8 to TRBJ2-5; no clear D. CDR3 length: 12 residues. Trimming removed 3 bases from V and 2 bases from J, with 4 bases in between. Germline CDR1 is SGHVS and CDR2 is FQNEAQ. The DNA for the CDR3 is TGTGCCAGCAGCTTGTTACAAGAGACCCAGTACTTC. Its protein is CASSLLQETQYF.

The genes are TRBV11-2 and TRBJ2-2; D gene uncertain. V shed 0 bases and J shed 8 bases, with 10 bases lying between them. The CDR3 spans 14 residues. CDR1 is SGHAT and CDR2 is FQNNGV in the germline V gene. For the CDR3, the DNA is TGTGCCAGCAGCTTAGAGGCAGGTTGGGGGGAGCTGTTTTTT. It yields the protein CASSLEAGWGELFF.